One and the same sample provided the 13 T cell receptor beta chains below, sequenced in a study of cytomegalovirus exposure and HLA in healthy donors (TCRdb year 2017). The library was made by the immunoSEQ multiplex PCR assay. For the multiplex PCR, a mixture combining 60 forward primers for TCR Vbeta segments and 13 reverse primers for TCR Jbeta segments was used. Entries here come from immuneACCESS through TCRdb and include only in-frame sequences with V and J called. Some clones fail to appear in such tables; in the studies checked, an unresolved V gene covers under half of the shortfall, and the cause of the remainder is unknown. This sample gives roughly 180,000 clones in total; around four fifths of them show up just once. In total, the top ten clones hold around 13% of the sample. Sequenced material: PBMCs. Receptor source: a woman between 50 and 59 years old in good health and CMV-seropositive.

The chain is built from TRBV9 and TRBJ2-2, with D tentatively TRBD1 (6 bases). The CDR3 length is 16 residues. Germline V gives CDR1 SGDLS, CDR2 YYNGEE. Trimming took off 4 bases at V and 0 bases at J, with 13 bases between the two ends. For the CDR3, the DNA is TGTGCCAGCAGCCGAGGGGGACGCCCGAACACCGGGGAGCTGTTTTTT. The encoded protein is CASSRGGRPNTGELFF.

The V call is TRBV5-1, the J call TRBJ1-1; unclear D gene. The CDR3 has 13 amino acids. Between the trimmed V and J ends, which lost 0 bases and 1 base, there was a span of 4 bases. Germline loops: CDR1 SGHRS, CDR2 YFSETQ. In DNA form, the CDR3 reads TGCGCCAGCAGCTTGGTAGCGAACACTGAAGCTTTCTTT. It encodes CASSLVANTEAFF.

The V call is TRBV6-1, the J call TRBJ1-5; D gene ambiguous. Germline V gene data show CDR1 as MNHNS and CDR2 as SASEGT. CDR3 length: 15 residues. Between the trimmed V and J ends, which lost 1 base and 5 bases, there was a span of 12 bases. CDR3 amino acids: CASSEGRRAHQPQHF. DNA of the CDR3: TGTGCCAGCAGTGAAGGGAGGCGGGCCCATCAGCCCCAGCATTTT.

The chain carries TRBV2 and TRBJ1-1; D not certain. The CDR3 extends over 16 amino acids. V was trimmed by 8 bases and J by 1 base, leaving 20 bases between them. Germline V gene lookup returns CDR1 SNHLY and CDR2 FYNNEI. CDR3 in amino acids: CASPQALWRGNTEAFF. CDR3 nucleotide sequence: TGTGCCAGCCCTCAGGCGTTGTGGCGGGGGAACACTGAAGCTTTCTTT.

Comment on this clone: The sample has other DNA sequences that encode this CDR3 too. CDR3 loop: CASSLSSGTDTQYF. The DNA of the CDR3 is TGCGCCAGCAGCTTGTCAAGCGGCACAGATACGCAGTATTTT. V gene TRBV5-1 combines with J gene TRBJ2-3; D is ambiguous. From germline, CDR1 is SGHRS and CDR2 YFSETQ. With 1 base removed from V and 1 base from J, the gap between germline ends came to 7 bases. The CDR3 covers 14 residues.

This chain uses TRBV5-1 with TRBJ2-7, with no clear D. Trimming stripped 3 bases from V and 4 bases from J, with 11 bases between. The length of the CDR3 is 13 residues. Looked up from germline, CDR1 is SGHRS and CDR2 is YFSETQ. DNA of the CDR3: TGCGCCAGCAGCTATACACCCTCGTACGAGCAGTACTTC. Amino acid sequence: CASSYTPSYEQYF.

The rearrangement joins TRBV19 to TRBJ1-5; the D is unclear. Looked up from germline, CDR1 is LNHDA and CDR2 is SQIVND (reference sequence). V was cut by 6 bases and J by 0 bases, with 15 bases left in between. This CDR3 spans 16 amino acids. CDR3 region: CASRSILFYSNQPQHF. CDR3 in DNA: TGTGCCAGTAGAAGTATCTTGTTCTATAGCAATCAGCCCCAGCATTTT.

This sequence joins TRBV6-4 and TRBJ2-3; the match to TRBD2 covers 10 bases. With V trimmed by 4 bases and J by 2 bases, 6 bases remained unmatched. Germline V lookup: CDR1 MRHNA, CDR2 SNTAGT. This CDR3 is built from 16 residues. The CDR3 is CASSVDSGGLTDTQYF. The CDR3 bases are TGTGCCAGCAGTGTTGATAGCGGGGGGCTCACAGATACGCAGTATTTT.

The rearrangement joins TRBV30 to TRBJ1-3, with D uncertain. This CDR3 contains 12 residues. V was pared by 7 bases and J by 0 bases, with 7 bases between. CDR1 is GTSNPN and CDR2 is SVGIG in the germline V gene (reference sequence). The chain's CDR3 is CASRDSGNTIYF. CDR3 in DNA: TGTGCCTCCCGGGACTCTGGAAACACCATATATTTT.

The chain carries TRBV9 and TRBJ2-3; TRBD2 might be the D (5 bases). Trimming pared 2 bases from V and 4 bases from J, leaving 17 bases between. The CDR3 consists of 16 residues. CDR1 is SGDLS and CDR2 is YYNGEE in the germline V gene. Here the CDR3 reads CASSVGADDPPDTQYF. The CDR3 nucleotides are TGTGCCAGCAGCGTCGGAGCGGACGACCCGCCAGATACGCAGTATTTT.

This chain joins TRBV6-5 and TRBJ2-7, with 7 nucleotides matching TRBD2. The trim removed 0 bases at V and 4 bases at J, leaving 6 bases unmatched. Germline CDR1 reads MNHEY; CDR2 reads SVGAGI. This CDR3 spans 15 amino acids. As DNA, the CDR3 is TGTGCCAGCAGTTACTCGGCTAGCGGAAAATACGAGCAGTACTTC. It translates to CASSYSASGKYEQYF.

The DNA of the CDR3 is TGTGCCAGCAGTGAATATGGTAGGGGGCGCAACTATGGCTACACCTTC. Protein: CASSEYGRGRNYGYTF. The genes are TRBV2 and TRBJ1-2; 7 positions match TRBD1. The CDR3 length is 16 residues. Trimming took 2 bases from V and 2 from J; bases not matched to a gene: 8. CDR1 and CDR2 (germline): SNHLY, FYNNEI. Together with reference TRBV2 and TRBJ1-2, the CDR3 gives the full variable domain: EPEVTQTPSHQVTQMGQEVILRCVPISNHLYFYWYRQILGQKVEFLVSFYNNEISEKSEIFDDQFSVERPDGSNFTLKIRSTKLEDSAMYFCASSEYGRGRNYGYTFGSGTRLTVV.

The chain uses TRBV9 and TRBJ2-6; 9 bases are shared with TRBD2. The CDR3 is 18 residues long. Germline V gene data show CDR1 as SGDLS and CDR2 as YYNGEE. J gave up 0 bases and V 2 bases, and 6 bases lay outside the gene matches. In DNA form, the CDR3 reads TGTGCCAGCAGCGTTTGGCTAGCGGGGACCTCTGGGGCCAACGTCCTGACTTTC. Residues: CASSVWLAGTSGANVLTF.